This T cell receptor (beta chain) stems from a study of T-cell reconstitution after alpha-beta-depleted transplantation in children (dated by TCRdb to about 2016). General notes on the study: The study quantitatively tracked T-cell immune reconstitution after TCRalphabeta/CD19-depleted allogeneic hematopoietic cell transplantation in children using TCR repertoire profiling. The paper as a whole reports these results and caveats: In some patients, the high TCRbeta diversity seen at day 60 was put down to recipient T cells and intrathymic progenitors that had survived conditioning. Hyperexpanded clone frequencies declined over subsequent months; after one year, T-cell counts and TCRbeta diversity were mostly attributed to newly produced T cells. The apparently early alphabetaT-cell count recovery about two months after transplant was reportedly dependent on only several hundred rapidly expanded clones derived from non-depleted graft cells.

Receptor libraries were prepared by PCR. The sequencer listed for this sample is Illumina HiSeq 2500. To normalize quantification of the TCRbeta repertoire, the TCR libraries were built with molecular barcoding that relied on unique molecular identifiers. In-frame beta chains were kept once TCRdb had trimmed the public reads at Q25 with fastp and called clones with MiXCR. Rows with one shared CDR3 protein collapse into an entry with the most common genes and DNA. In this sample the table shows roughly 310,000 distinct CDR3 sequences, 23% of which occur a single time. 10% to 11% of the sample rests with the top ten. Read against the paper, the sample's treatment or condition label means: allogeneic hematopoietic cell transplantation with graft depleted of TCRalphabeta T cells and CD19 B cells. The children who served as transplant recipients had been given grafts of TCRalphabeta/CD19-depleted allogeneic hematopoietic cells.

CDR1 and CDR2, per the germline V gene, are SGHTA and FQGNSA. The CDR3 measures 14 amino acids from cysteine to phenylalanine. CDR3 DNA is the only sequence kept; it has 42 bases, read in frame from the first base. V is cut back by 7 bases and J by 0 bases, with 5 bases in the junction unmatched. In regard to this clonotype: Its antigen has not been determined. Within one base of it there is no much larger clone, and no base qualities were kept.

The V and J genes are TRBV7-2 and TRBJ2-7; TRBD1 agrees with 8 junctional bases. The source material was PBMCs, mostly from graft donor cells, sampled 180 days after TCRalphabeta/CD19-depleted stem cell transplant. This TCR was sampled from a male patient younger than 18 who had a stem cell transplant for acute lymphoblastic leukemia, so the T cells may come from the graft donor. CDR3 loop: CASTDRGSSYEQYF. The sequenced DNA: TGTGCCAGCACCGACAGGGGTAGCTCCTACGAGCAGTACTTC.